Below, 10 T cell receptor beta chains from the same sample are listed, as sequenced in a study of T cell repertoires in ileal Crohn's disease. Time point defined: neoterminal ileum biopsy at postoperative endoscopy, about 6 months after surgery. Profiled with immunoSEQ multiplex PCR; TCRdb holds only in-frame clones, not every one. The sample contains some 9,200 clones, about 80% of which appear only once. Specimen: ileal tissue. These receptors were taken from an adult with Crohn's disease.

The V and J genes are TRBV2 and TRBJ2-3, with TRBD1 as a possible D gene (6 bases). The V end lost 0 bases, the J end lost 0 bases, and 7 bases lay between the germline ends. In germline, CDR1 is SNHLY, CDR2 FYNNEI. This CDR3 has 15 residues. The CDR3, as DNA: TGTGCCAGCAGTGAAGCAGGGGGTAGCACAGATACGCAGTATTTT. Protein sequence: CASSEAGGSTDTQYF.

The chain couples TRBV9 to TRBJ2-3; maybe TRBD1 (6 bases). CDR3 length: 14 residues. The V and J ends lost 3 bases and 11 bases respectively, with 19 bases between them. Germline loops: CDR1 SGDLS, CDR2 YYNGEE. CDR3 DNA: TGTGCCAGCAGCGGCCCGGGCCTCCGAGGGGGGCAGTATTTT. The encoded protein is CASSGPGLRGGQYF.

In nucleotides, the CDR3 is TGTGCCAGTATCCTACTAGCGGGAGGGGTCGCCGAGCAGTACTTC. The encoded protein is CASILLAGGVAEQYF. The rearrangement uses TRBV19 and TRBJ2-7; TRBD2 aligns across 13 bases. In germline, CDR1 is LNHDA, CDR2 SQIVND (reference sequence). V was clipped by 7 bases and J by 6 bases; unmatched bases: 9. The CDR3 is made up of 15 amino acids.

The chain couples TRBV5-1 to TRBJ2-7, with 8 bases aligning to TRBD1. This CDR3 is built from 15 residues. The junction had 6 bases not matched to a gene; V was cut back by 4 bases and J by 0 bases. Germline-derived CDR1 and CDR2 are SGHRS and YFSETQ. CDR3: CASSKGQASSYEQYF. The CDR3 nucleotides read TGCGCCAGCAGCAAGGGACAGGCTTCCTCCTACGAGCAGTACTTC.

In regard to this clone: The same CDR3 arises from other DNA sequences in this sample as well. This chain connects TRBV5-6 to TRBJ1-2; D is uncertain. CDR1 and CDR2 (germline): SGHDT, YYEEEE. The V end lost 5 bases, the J end lost 8 bases, and 16 bases lay between the germline ends. This CDR3 has 13 residues. CDR3 in amino acids: CASSFPHGRGYTF. The CDR3, as DNA: TGTGCCAGCAGTTTCCCCCATGGTCGGGGCTACACCTTC.

The V call is TRBV25-1, the J call TRBJ1-1, with D possibly being TRBD1 (6 bases). Germline V gene data show CDR1 as MGHDK and CDR2 as SYGVNS. This CDR3 has 13 residues. The V gene lost 7 bases and the J gene lost 0 bases, with 9 bases spanning the gap. In nucleotides, the CDR3 is TGTGCCAGCAATGACAGGATGAACACTGAAGCTTTCTTT. The encoded protein is CASNDRMNTEAFF.

The sample holds one count of this clone. The V and J genes are TRBV6-4 and TRBJ2-4, with TRBD1 as a possible D gene (5 bases). Trimming took 4 bases from V and 9 from J, leaving 13 bases between them. Germline assignment: CDR1 MRHNA and CDR2 SNTAGT. The CDR3 has 13 residues. CDR3 loop: CASSVGPLGIQYF. CDR3 DNA: TGTGCCAGCAGTGTGGGGCCGTTAGGCATTCAGTACTTC.

V and J are TRBV29-1 and TRBJ1-2, with a possible D match to TRBD1 (6 bases). Trimming took 8 bases from V and 2 from J, leaving 15 bases between them. Germline loops: CDR1 SQVTM, CDR2 ANQGSEA. This CDR3 is built from 13 residues. The CDR3 protein is CSTRQASNYGYTF. Here the CDR3 DNA reads TGCAGCACTAGACAGGCCTCCAACTATGGCTACACCTTC.

The chain links TRBV7-9 to TRBJ2-5; 9 nucleotides line up with TRBD2. The CDR3 runs 16 residues. V lost 6 bases to trimming and J lost 1 base; unmatched junction nucleotides: 9. Germline lookup yields CDR1 SEHNR and CDR2 FQNEAQ (reference sequence). CDR3 in DNA: TGTGCCAGCAGTCCCCGGGCTAGCGGGGTCCAAGAGACCCAGTACTTC. Its translation: CASSPRASGVQETQYF.

This CDR3 is CASSFREGTEAFF. Here the CDR3 DNA reads TGCGCCAGCAGCTTCAGGGAAGGGACTGAAGCTTTCTTT. This rearrangement joins TRBV5-1 to TRBJ1-1; D perhaps matches TRBD1 (5 bases). The CDR3 extends over 13 amino acids. The germline CDR1 and CDR2 sequences are SGHRS and YFSETQ. With 2 bases removed from V and 5 bases from J, the gap between germline ends came to 10 bases. Supplemented by reference TRBV5-1 and TRBJ1-1, the full variable domain reads KAGVTQTPRYLIKTRGQQVTLSCSPISGHRSVSWYQQTPGQGLQFLFEYFSETQRNKGNFPGRFSGRQFSNSRSEMNVSTLELGDSALYLCASSFREGTEAFFGQGTRLTVV.